These 5 T cell receptor beta chains were all obtained from the same sample, sequenced in a study of beta chain features in type 1 diabetes. Findings and limits, study-wide: There was a moderate but significant shortening of TCRB CDR3s in all four CD4+ subsets of Type 1 diabetes patients.

As every portion of the isolated RNA was reverse transcribed, the sequencing read expressed TCRB transcripts. TCRdb's table, derived via immunoSEQ multiplex PCR, lists solely in-frame clones and lacks some. The table includes around 20,000 clones, around 68% detected once. These receptors' antigens are unknown. The sample was Tregs from blood. Receptors originate from a man aged 18 to 29 with type 1 diabetes.

This chain connects TRBV19 to TRBJ2-5, with TRBD1 as a possible D gene (6 bases). Near its end, the DNA agrees better with TRBJ2-7, so the J call may be wrong. This CDR3 region has 13 residues. Germline-derived CDR1 and CDR2 are LNHDA and SQIVND (reference sequence). The CDR3 DNA follows: TGTGCCAGTAGTGTCAGGGGTTCCTACGAGCAGTACTTC. This translates into CASSVRGSYEQYF.

V gene TRBV5-6 combines with J gene TRBJ1-5; D might be TRBD1 (6 bases). CDR3 size: 15 residues. The ends were cut back, 3 bases at V and 9 bases at J, with 19 bases in the middle. Germline loops: CDR1 SGHDT, CDR2 YYEEEE. This CDR3 is CASSSGTMGDRPQHF. Here the CDR3 DNA reads TGTGCCAGCAGCTCCGGGACAATGGGAGATCGGCCCCAGCATTTT.

The gene calls are TRBV7-2 and TRBJ1-6, with no clear D. This CDR3 is 16 amino acids long. The germline gives CDR1 SGHTA, CDR2 FQGNSA. The ends were cut back, 6 bases at V and 8 bases at J, with 20 bases in the middle. This chain's CDR3 is CASRGGTLSLYSPLHF. For the CDR3, the DNA is TGTGCCAGCAGGGGAGGCACTCTCAGCTTATATTCACCCCTCCACTTT.

The rearrangement uses TRBV6-1 and TRBJ2-3; perhaps TRBD2 as D (6 bases). This CDR3 spans 15 amino acids. Germline V gives CDR1 MNHNS, CDR2 SASEGT. With 5 bases removed from V and 0 bases from J, the gap between germline ends came to 12 bases. The CDR3 reads CASSRGRGSTDTQYF. CDR3 in DNA: TGTGCCAGCAGTCGAGGGCGGGGAAGCACAGATACGCAGTATTTT.

The rearrangement links TRBV7-9 to TRBJ2-1; TRBD1 is a possible D gene (5 bases). Trimming cost V 5 bases and J 6 bases, with 8 bases left between them. The CDR3 has 12 residues. Germline values: CDR1 SEHNR, CDR2 FQNEAQ (reference sequence). The CDR3 loop reads CASSPRVNEQFF. CDR3 DNA sequence: TGTGCCAGCAGCCCCAGGGTCAATGAGCAGTTCTTC.